A selection of T cell receptor beta chains follows, all from one sample in a study of blood T cells in healthy people across ages. TCRdb ran MiXCR on the 5' RACE reads and lists one entry per CDR3 protein. This sample has 1.2 million to 1.5 million distinct CDR3 sequences, with around 55% found just once. The sequenced material came from blood. All receptors come from a man aged 18 to 29 in good health. Each CDR3 is given with its conserved first and last residue. The order of the fields is D gene, J gene, clone size, V gene, CDR3 protein, CDR3 DNA. D genes are given only for firm matches. Not every row has a clone size; where given, it reads once, few, many or a size class.

D gene: NA; J gene: TRBJ2-3; clone size: NA; V gene: TRBV27; CDR3 protein: CASMEHKGRTDTQYF; CDR3 DNA: TGTGCCAGCATGGAGCACAAGGGCCGCACAGATACGCAGTATTTT
D gene: NA; J gene: TRBJ2-7; clone size: once; V gene: TRBV6-1; CDR3 protein: CASREGGAYEQYF; CDR3 DNA: TGTGCCAGCAGAGAAGGGGGAGCCTACGAGCAGTACTTC
D gene: NA; J gene: TRBJ2-5; clone size: NA; V gene: TRBV4-3; CDR3 protein: CASSQDLNSVQETQYF; CDR3 DNA: TGCGCCAGCAGCCAAGATCTTAATTCCGTACAAGAGACCCAGTACTTC
D gene: NA; J gene: TRBJ2-1; clone size: few; V gene: TRBV5-1; CDR3 protein: CASSGDPFSSYNEQFF; CDR3 DNA: TGCGCCAGCAGCGGGGACCCTTTCAGCTCCTACAATGAGCAGTTCTTC
D gene: NA; J gene: TRBJ2-1; clone size: once; V gene: TRBV5-1; CDR3 protein: CASSRPVVDPYNEQFF; CDR3 DNA: TGCGCCAGCAGTCGGCCTGTAGTGGACCCTTACAATGAGCAGTTCTTC
D gene: NA; J gene: TRBJ1-5; clone size: NA; V gene: TRBV7-8; CDR3 protein: CASSLAGEGQPQHF; CDR3 DNA: TGTGCCAGCAGCTTAGCGGGGGAGGGTCAGCCCCAGCATTTT
D gene: NA; J gene: TRBJ2-3; clone size: NA; V gene: TRBV7-8; CDR3 protein: CASSLMGAGVSTDTQYF; CDR3 DNA: TGTGCCAGCAGCTTAATGGGGGCAGGGGTGAGCACAGATACGCAGTATTTT
D gene: NA; J gene: TRBJ2-3; clone size: NA; V gene: TRBV29-1; CDR3 protein: CSVDLAGFSTDTQYF; CDR3 DNA: TGCAGCGTTGACCTGGCGGGCTTCAGCACAGATACGCAGTATTTT
D gene: TRBD1; J gene: TRBJ2-1; clone size: NA; V gene: TRBV20-1; CDR3 protein: CSASGTGGMTNNEQFF; CDR3 DNA: TGCAGTGCTAGTGGGACAGGGGGTATGACCAACAATGAGCAGTTCTTC
D gene: NA; J gene: TRBJ1-5; clone size: NA; V gene: TRBV5-1; CDR3 protein: CASAPPRGRDSNQPQHF; CDR3 DNA: TGCGCCAGCGCACCCCCCCGGGGACGGGATAGCAATCAGCCCCAGCATTTT
D gene: NA; J gene: TRBJ1-2; clone size: NA; V gene: TRBV7-9; CDR3 protein: CASSLEGPINYGYTF; CDR3 DNA: TGTGCCAGCAGCCTCGAGGGTCCTATTAACTATGGCTACACCTTC
D gene: NA; J gene: TRBJ1-4; clone size: NA; V gene: TRBV4-1; CDR3 protein: CASSQESAFNEKLFF; CDR3 DNA: TGCGCCAGCAGCCAAGAAAGCGCCTTTAATGAAAAACTGTTTTTT
D gene: NA; J gene: TRBJ2-1; clone size: NA; V gene: TRBV27; CDR3 protein: CASTQTGQISGETQFF; CDR3 DNA: TGTGCCAGCACCCAGACAGGTCAAATTTCCGGAGAGACCCAGTTCTTC
D gene: NA; J gene: TRBJ1-6; clone size: NA; V gene: TRBV10-3; CDR3 protein: CAIRDTYSYNSPLHF; CDR3 DNA: TGTGCCATCAGGGACACCTACTCCTATAATTCACCCCTCCACTTT
D gene: TRBD1; J gene: TRBJ1-5; clone size: NA; V gene: TRBV7-2; CDR3 protein: CASSPGQGERYSNQPQHF; CDR3 DNA: TGTGCCAGCAGCCCCGGACAGGGGGAGAGGTATAGCAATCAGCCCCAGCATTTT
D gene: TRBD2; J gene: TRBJ2-1; clone size: NA; V gene: TRBV20-1; CDR3 protein: CSARVMAGVVSYNEQFF; CDR3 DNA: TGCAGTGCTAGAGTCATGGCGGGAGTGGTTTCCTACAATGAGCAGTTCTTC
D gene: TRBD1; J gene: TRBJ2-7; clone size: NA; V gene: TRBV5-1; CDR3 protein: CASSSRQGPSSYEQYF; CDR3 DNA: TGCGCCAGCAGCTCAAGACAGGGCCCGAGCTCCTACGAGCAGTACTTC
D gene: TRBD1; J gene: TRBJ1-6; clone size: NA; V gene: TRBV20-1; CDR3 protein: CSARKAGGTSPLHF; CDR3 DNA: TGCAGTGCTAGAAAGGCAGGGGGGACTTCACCCCTCCACTTT
D gene: TRBD2; J gene: TRBJ2-1; clone size: NA; V gene: TRBV3-1; CDR3 protein: CASSLHGTSGRLWGNEQFF; CDR3 DNA: TGTGCCAGCAGCCTGCACGGGACTAGCGGGAGACTCTGGGGCAATGAGCAGTTCTTC
D gene: TRBD2; J gene: TRBJ2-1; clone size: NA; V gene: TRBV7-2; CDR3 protein: CASSTWTMAGERGSYNEQFF; CDR3 DNA: TGTGCCAGCAGCACATGGACTATGGCGGGGGAGAGGGGCTCCTACAATGAGCAGTTCTTC
D gene: TRBD2; J gene: TRBJ2-3; clone size: NA; V gene: TRBV7-2; CDR3 protein: CASSLAGGRYADTQYF; CDR3 DNA: TGTGCCAGCAGCTTAGCAGGCGGGAGATACGCAGATACGCAGTATTTT
D gene: NA; J gene: TRBJ1-1; clone size: few; V gene: TRBV10-3; CDR3 protein: CAISESGPNTEAFF; CDR3 DNA: TGTGCCATCAGTGAGTCCGGGCCGAACACTGAAGCTTTCTTT
D gene: NA; J gene: TRBJ2-5; clone size: NA; V gene: TRBV28; CDR3 protein: CASSFFRGEETQYF; CDR3 DNA: TGTGCCAGCAGTTTCTTCAGGGGCGAAGAGACCCAGTACTTC
D gene: TRBD1; J gene: TRBJ2-3; clone size: NA; V gene: TRBV12-3/TRBV12-4; CDR3 protein: CASSLILGTASTDTQYF; CDR3 DNA: TGTGCCAGCAGTTTGATACTGGGGACAGCGAGCACAGATACGCAGTATTTT
D gene: NA; J gene: TRBJ2-1; clone size: few; V gene: TRBV12-5; CDR3 protein: CASGLGPGAYNEQFF; CDR3 DNA: TGTGCTAGTGGTTTGGGACCCGGGGCTTACAATGAGCAGTTCTTC
D gene: TRBD2; J gene: TRBJ2-7; clone size: few; V gene: TRBV5-1; CDR3 protein: CASRILAGGSSYNEQYF; CDR3 DNA: TGCGCCAGCCGAATACTAGCGGGAGGTAGCTCCTACAATGAGCAGTACTTC
D gene: NA; J gene: TRBJ2-1; clone size: NA; V gene: TRBV7-9; CDR3 protein: CAPGPSRLDYNEQFF; CDR3 DNA: TGTGCCCCGGGGCCCTCCCGACTGGACTACAATGAGCAGTTCTTC
D gene: NA; J gene: TRBJ2-2; clone size: NA; V gene: TRBV10-3; CDR3 protein: CAIYRGVTGELFF; CDR3 DNA: TGTGCCATCTACCGGGGCGTTACCGGGGAGCTGTTTTTT
D gene: NA; J gene: TRBJ1-4; clone size: NA; V gene: TRBV4-1; CDR3 protein: CASSRATESTNEKLFF; CDR3 DNA: TGCGCCAGCAGCCGAGCGACGGAATCAACTAATGAAAAACTGTTTTTT
D gene: NA; J gene: TRBJ2-3; clone size: few; V gene: TRBV4-1; CDR3 protein: CASSYREPGGTDTQYF; CDR3 DNA: TGCGCCAGCAGCTACCGGGAGCCCGGAGGAACAGATACGCAGTATTTT
D gene: NA; J gene: TRBJ1-6; clone size: NA; V gene: TRBV6-2/TRBV6-3; CDR3 protein: CASSPEGYNSPLHF; CDR3 DNA: TGTGCCAGCAGTCCGGAAGGATATAATTCACCCCTCCACTTT
D gene: NA; J gene: TRBJ2-5; clone size: few; V gene: TRBV7-2; CDR3 protein: CASSRSGGWRETQYF; CDR3 DNA: TGTGCCAGCAGCAGGTCTGGGGGCTGGAGGGAGACCCAGTACTTC
D gene: TRBD1; J gene: TRBJ2-7; clone size: NA; V gene: TRBV29-1; CDR3 protein: CSVESGTGTHEQYF; CDR3 DNA: TGCAGCGTTGAATCCGGGACAGGGACGCACGAGCAGTACTTC